Following are 27 T cell receptor beta chains from one sample sequenced in a study of blood T cells in healthy people across ages. Through a sample-barcoded 5' primer and a J-beta primer mix, a second PCR was run for roughly 6 to 12 cycles. TCRdb recomputed calls from the 5' RACE reads with MiXCR, one row per CDR3 protein. Counted here are roughly 730,000 distinct CDR3 sequences, about 56% occurring once; the ten biggest clones make up roughly 25%. Sequenced sample: blood. These receptors were obtained from a man aged 35 to 55 in good health.

This clonotype has a handful of counts. The CDR3 here is CATASFEDEQFF. The CDR3 DNA reads as TGTGCCACCGCCAGCTTTGAGGATGAGCAGTTCTTC. The rearrangement uses TRBV24-1 and TRBJ2-1, with no clear D. Trimming took 9 bases from V and 8 from J, leaving 13 bases between them. Germline CDR1 KGHDR, CDR2 SFDVKD. This CDR3 has 12 residues.

The J gene is TRBJ2-3, the V gene TRBV29-1; the match to TRBD2 covers 9 bases. The CDR3 is made up of 15 amino acids. Germline CDR1 SQVTM, CDR2 ANQGSEA. V was pared by 1 base and J by 3 bases, with 5 bases of the junction left unmatched. The CDR3 DNA reads as TGCAGCGTTGAAGGCGGGGGGGCCGGTACAGATACGCAGTATTTT. This codes for CSVEGGGAGTDTQYF.

This clonotype came up a few times. This chain joins TRBV9 and TRBJ2-1; D tentatively fits TRBD1 or TRBD2 (7 bases each). Looked up from germline, CDR1 is SGDLS and CDR2 is YYNGEE. The CDR3 spans 13 residues. V was trimmed by 6 bases and J by 10 bases, leaving 17 bases between them. The CDR3 sequence: CASTQGGADEQFF. In DNA, the CDR3 is TGTGCCAGCACCCAGGGGGGGGCGGACGAGCAGTTCTTC.

This clonotype was found a few times. CDR3 sequence: CSAEGNRESSYNEQFF. In nucleotides, the CDR3 is TGCAGCGCCGAGGGAAACAGGGAATCCTCCTACAATGAGCAGTTCTTC. The gene calls are TRBV29-1 and TRBJ2-1; possible D gene TRBD1, 6 bases. With 7 bases removed from V and 0 bases from J, the gap between germline ends came to 19 bases. The CDR3 sequence is 16 residues long. Germline lookup yields CDR1 SQVTM and CDR2 ANQGSEA.

The chain employs TRBV9 and TRBJ2-7; 12 bases are a match to TRBD2. The V segment lost 0 bases and the J segment 1 base; nucleotides outside the gene matches: 2. Germline lookup yields CDR1 SGDLS and CDR2 YYNGEE. This CDR3 is 16 amino acids long. The chain's CDR3 is CASSVGTSGESYEQYF. The CDR3 DNA sequence: TGTGCCAGCAGCGTAGGGACTAGCGGGGAGTCCTACGAGCAGTACTTC.

The chain is built from TRBV5-1 and TRBJ2-3; no clear D gene. The germline V and J ends were trimmed by 0 bases and 0 bases, with 11 bases remaining between them. The CDR3 is made up of 16 amino acids. The V gene's germline CDR1 is SGHRS and CDR2 YFSETQ. In nucleotides, the CDR3 is TGCGCCAGCAGCTTGGACGGATTAACTAGCACAGATACGCAGTATTTT. Protein product: CASSLDGLTSTDTQYF. The full variable domain, in which reference TRBV5-1 and TRBJ2-3 provide the parts outside the CDR3, is KAGVTQTPRYLIKTRGQQVTLSCSPISGHRSVSWYQQTPGQGLQFLFEYFSETQRNKGNFPGRFSGRQFSNSRSEMNVSTLELGDSALYLCASSLDGLTSTDTQYFGPGTRLTVL.

The V gene is TRBV7-2, the J gene TRBJ2-5; possibly TRBD1 for D (6 bases). The assigned J gene may be wrong: the sequence end matches TRBJ2-7 better. This CDR3 comprises 13 residues. The germline V gene encodes CDR1 SGHTA and CDR2 FQGNSA. This CDR3 is CASSFRDTYEQYF. CDR3 nucleotides: TGTGCCAGCAGCTTTCGGGACACCTACGAGCAGTACTTC.

The chain couples TRBV7-2 to TRBJ2-5; D is perhaps TRBD1 (6 bases). The CDR3 has 15 residues. The germline CDR1 and CDR2 sequences are SGHTA and FQGNSA. Trimming pared 2 bases from V and 7 bases from J, leaving 17 bases between. The CDR3: CASSLLKSLQGTQYF. The DNA of the CDR3 is TGTGCCAGCAGCTTACTGAAAAGCTTACAGGGGACCCAGTACTTC.

The rearrangement uses TRBV27 and TRBJ2-7; TRBD2 agrees at 8 bases. Germline V CDR1 and CDR2: MNHEY, SMNVEV (reference sequence). The junction had 12 bases not matched to a gene; V was cut back by 7 bases and J by 4 bases. The CDR3 has 15 amino acids. In DNA, the CDR3 is TGTGCCAGCACCTCGCCGGGACTAGAGAAATACGAGCAGTACTTC. This codes for CASTSPGLEKYEQYF.

This clonotype was seen at least ten times. This chain's CDR3 is CASSLSGQGMGEQYF. The CDR3 region has the DNA TGTGCCAGCAGCTTATCGGGACAGGGAATGGGCGAGCAGTACTTC. V gene TRBV13 combines with J gene TRBJ2-7, with 9 bases fitting TRBD1. This CDR3 contains 15 residues. CDR1 is PRHDT, CDR2 FYEKMQ, per germline (reference sequence). V was clipped by 2 bases and J by 6 bases; unmatched bases: 8. The variable domain in full, completed from reference TRBV13 and TRBJ2-7, reads AAGVIQSPRHLIKEKRETATLKCYPIPRHDTVYWYQQGPGQDPQFLISFYEKMQSDKGSIPDRFSAQQFSDYHSELNMSSLELGDSALYFCASSLSGQGMGEQYFGPGTRLTVT.

This chain uses TRBV20-1 with TRBJ2-3; 8 bases fit TRBD2. V lost 3 bases, J lost 4 bases, and 9 bases stayed unmatched. Germline CDR1 reads DFQATT; CDR2 reads SNEGSKA (reference sequence). This CDR3 contains 15 residues. CDR3 residues: CSASPTTSGPDTQYF. DNA of the CDR3: TGCAGTGCTAGCCCCACTACTAGCGGACCAGATACGCAGTATTTT.

V usage is TRBV2 and J usage is TRBJ1-1; D perhaps matches TRBD1 (5 bases). CDR3 length: 15 residues. The V gene lost 1 base and the J gene lost 5 bases, with 14 bases spanning the gap. The germline V gene has CDR1 SNHLY and CDR2 FYNNEI. The CDR3 DNA follows: TGTGCCAGCAGTGAAGATCGTAAGGGGTCGACTGAAGCTTTCTTT. Its protein product is CASSEDRKGSTEAFF.

The genes are TRBV3-1 and TRBJ1-2; D is perhaps TRBD1 (6 bases). The CDR3 length is 13 residues. Trimming left V 4 bases short and J 1 base short, with 7 bases between. CDR1 LGHDT and CDR2 YNNKEL come from the germline V gene (reference sequence). Here the CDR3 reads CASSRDINYGYTF. For the CDR3, the DNA is TGTGCCAGCAGCCGGGACATTAACTATGGCTACACCTTC.

This clonotype appeared a few times. The chain joins TRBV5-1 to TRBJ2-7; maybe TRBD1 (6 bases). V was cut by 3 bases and J by 0 bases, with 10 bases left in between. The germline V gene has CDR1 SGHRS and CDR2 YFSETQ. The CDR3 extends over 14 amino acids. The CDR3 loop is CASSSGHLSYEQYF. The CDR3 coding sequence is TGCGCCAGCAGCTCGGGACACCTCTCCTACGAGCAGTACTTC.

The chain has TRBV20-1 and TRBJ2-7; 11 bases are shared with TRBD2. CDR3 length equals 14 residues. Germline loops: CDR1 DFQATT, CDR2 SNEGSKA (reference sequence). With V trimmed by 6 bases and J by 2 bases, 6 bases remained unmatched. The CDR3 DNA reads TGCAGTGCACTCACTAGCGGGAGTCCCTACGAGCAGTACTTC. It codes for CSALTSGSPYEQYF.

This clonotype was counted a few times. DNA for the CDR3: TGTGCCAGCAGTTCCTACTCCTCCCGAGGTGGGGTGGGGGAGACCCAGTACTTC. This encodes CASSSYSSRGGVGETQYF. The genes are TRBV28 and TRBJ2-7; D gene unclear. The closer fit of TRBJ2-5 to the DNA end suggests the J call may be wrong. Germline-derived CDR1 and CDR2 are MDHEN and SYDVKM. CDR3 length: 18 amino acids.

The chain recombines TRBV5-6 with TRBJ2-7; D is perhaps TRBD2 (6 bases). This CDR3 has 14 residues. The V and J ends lost 0 bases and 2 bases respectively, with 9 bases between them. The germline V gene encodes CDR1 SGHDT and CDR2 YYEEEE. The CDR3 bases are TGTGCCAGCAGCTTGGGACTAGATACCTACGAGCAGTACTTC. This gives the protein CASSLGLDTYEQYF.

The chain recombines TRBV5-5 with TRBJ2-2, with D possibly matching TRBD1 (5 bases). This CDR3 contains 15 residues. V was pared by 3 bases and J by 0 bases, with 9 bases between. The germline V gene encodes CDR1 SGHKS and CDR2 YYEKEE (reference sequence). The CDR3 loop is CASSYRQTNTGELFF. As DNA, the CDR3 is TGTGCCAGCAGCTACAGACAGACGAACACCGGGGAGCTGTTTTTT. Looking up the rest from reference TRBV5-5 and TRBJ2-2 gives the full variable domain: DAGVTQSPTHLIKTRGQQVTLRCSPISGHKSVSWYQQVLGQGPQFIFQYYEKEERGRGNFPDRFSARQFPNYSSELNVNALLLGDSALYLCASSYRQTNTGELFFGEGSRLTVL.

This clonotype was counted between two and nine times. This chain joins TRBV4-1 and TRBJ2-7, with TRBD1 identical over 9 bases. The length of the CDR3 is 18 residues. Germline loops: CDR1 MGHRA, CDR2 YSYEKL. V shed 0 bases, J shed 2 bases, and the junction held 11 bases outside the gene matches. CDR3 coding DNA: TGCGCCAGCAGCCAAGATCCGCCGGGACAGGGTTTTCCCTACGAGCAGTACTTC. Encoded protein: CASSQDPPGQGFPYEQYF.

The V gene is TRBV24-1, the J gene TRBJ2-5; the match to TRBD2 covers 7 bases. This CDR3 is built from 14 residues. V was pared by 1 base and J by 4 bases, with 2 bases of the junction left unmatched. The V gene's germline CDR1 is KGHDR and CDR2 SFDVKD. The CDR3 reads CATSDLGRGETQYF. CDR3 bases: TGTGCCACCAGTGATTTAGGGAGGGGAGAGACCCAGTACTTC.

This clonotype was observed a handful of times. The V and J genes are TRBV27 and TRBJ1-2; D is unresolved. Germline V gene data show CDR1 as MNHEY and CDR2 as SMNVEV (reference sequence). The CDR3 consists of 14 residues. With 6 bases removed from V and 3 bases from J, the gap between germline ends came to 14 bases. The CDR3 DNA reads TGTGCCAGCAGCTACAAATACGGTGACTATGGCTACACCTTC. Protein sequence: CASSYKYGDYGYTF.

This rearrangement joins TRBV4-2 to TRBJ2-5; D assignment may be TRBD1 or TRBD2 (6 bases each). This CDR3 contains 17 residues. From germline, CDR1 is LGHNA and CDR2 YNFKEQ. V lost 0 bases, J lost 1 base, and 15 bases lay in between. The CDR3 coding sequence is TGTGCCAGCAGCCAAGATCCCGGGGGCAATCTCCAAGAGACCCAGTACTTC. Translation gives CASSQDPGGNLQETQYF.

This clonotype was counted a few times. As DNA, the CDR3 is TGCAGTGCCCCGGGACAGGGGGTATACGAGCAGTACTTC. Its translation: CSAPGQGVYEQYF. The V call is TRBV20-1, the J call TRBJ2-7; 11 bases align to TRBD1. The J segment lost 4 bases and the V segment lost 6 bases, leaving 5 bases of the junction unmatched. Per germline, CDR1 DFQATT and CDR2 SNEGSKA (reference sequence). The length of the CDR3 is 13 residues.

The J gene is TRBJ2-1, the V gene TRBV6-2 or TRBV6-3; tentatively, D is TRBD2 (7 bases). V dropped 0 bases and J dropped 4 bases, with 22 bases sitting between them. There are 19 residues in the CDR3. Germline values: CDR1 MNHEY, CDR2 SVGEGT. This chain's CDR3 is CASSYSRLADSPRYNEQFF. The CDR3 nucleotides read TGTGCCAGCAGTTACTCGAGGCTAGCGGACAGTCCGAGGTACAATGAGCAGTTCTTC.

This clonotype was recorded a few times. DNA of the CDR3: TGCAGTGCCCCAGGGGACTTAACGAAAAAACTGTTTTTT. Translated, it gives CSAPGDLTKKLFF. The rearrangement joins TRBV20-1 to TRBJ1-4, with D perhaps matching TRBD1 (6 bases). V was pared by 6 bases and J by 9 bases, with 17 bases between. The CDR3 sequence is 13 residues long. Germline V gene lookup returns CDR1 DFQATT and CDR2 SNEGSKA (reference sequence).

V and J are TRBV28 and TRBJ2-5; D unresolved. The CDR3 totals 15 residues. V was pared by 5 bases and J by 0 bases, with 13 bases between. Germline CDR1 MDHEN, CDR2 SYDVKM. Written as DNA, the CDR3 is TGTGCCAGCAGTCCGCCGGAGAGACACCAAGAGACCCAGTACTTC. Encoded protein: CASSPPERHQETQYF.

The chain uses TRBV28 and TRBJ2-7; 10 bases align to TRBD2. Germline V gives CDR1 MDHEN, CDR2 SYDVKM. CDR3 length equals 17 residues. V lost 11 bases, J lost 4 bases, and 20 bases stayed unmatched. The DNA of the CDR3 is TGTGCCCACGGGACAGTCCTCTCTAGCGGGAGTAGGTACGAGCAGTACTTC. It specifies CAHGTVLSSGSRYEQYF.